The T cell receptor beta chain under discussion was sequenced for a study of cytomegalovirus exposure and HLA in healthy donors. Findings of the study overall: The study assumed roughly uniform donor sequencing depth for presence/absence analyses.

The germline CDR1 and CDR2 sequences are LNHDA and SQIVND (reference sequence). The CDR3 is made up of 15 amino acids. Losses at the gene ends were 3 bases for V and 7 bases for J; bases not matched to a gene: 7. Worth noting for this clone: No antigen is known for it.

Unrecorded immune exposure was likely among donors, who were nominally healthy when sampled. The PCR made use of 60 Vbeta and 13 Jbeta primers. TCRdb's copy holds only in-frame clones and misses some; the assay was immunoSEQ multiplex PCR. The sample contains 95,000 to 150,000 clones, around 74% of which appear only once. Sequencing was performed on PBMCs. This TCR was recovered from a woman in her 50s in good health and CMV-seropositive. The rearrangement joins TRBV19 to TRBJ1-5, with 9 bases that match TRBD1. CDR3 loop: CASSIRDREGQPQHF. CDR3 bases: TGTGCCAGTAGTATCCGGGACAGGGAAGGGCAGCCCCAGCATTTT.